Listed here are 3 T cell receptor beta chains from one sample, sequenced in a study of regulatory T cells in long-lasting Graves disease (dated by TCRdb to the early 2020s). The method behind the library was multiplex PCR. The sequencer was an Illumina HiSeq 4000. CDR3 regions were amplified by Arm-PCR with iRepertoire HTBI primers to construct TCR beta libraries. The public reads were run again by TCRdb, first through fastp at Q25 and then through MiXCR, and only productive beta chains were kept. All rows with the same CDR3 protein become a single entry with the most common DNA and genes. The sample data list about 460,000 distinct CDR3 sequences, and roughly 15% of these were observed just once. Approximately 19% of the sample goes to the ten largest clones. Reading the label with the study, this specimen's time point is: newly diagnosed GD, antithyroid drugs for less than 3 months. For both TCR sequencing and RNA sequencing, RNA was extracted from PBMCs in TRIzol.

This sample also appeared in a second study, on T cells in Graves' hyperthyroidism and ophthalmopathy.

Material: peripheral blood mononuclear cells (PBMCs), obtained at new diagnosis, from a patient treated with antithyroid drugs. These receptors were taken from a woman aged 50 to 65 with Graves disease. Donor details come from another sample of the same person, matched by shared clones.

This clonotype was recorded a few times. The chain combines TRBV16 with TRBJ2-2; D perhaps matches TRBD1 (6 bases). Trimming shortened V by 1 base and J by 4 bases, and 13 bases separated the two germline ends. CDR3 length equals 16 residues. The germline V gene has CDR1 KGHSY and CDR2 FQNENV. CDR3 DNA: TGTGCCAGCAGCCAATATAGGGGGTCGAGCACCGGGGAGCTGTTTTTT. It codes for CASSQYRGSSTGELFF.

This clonotype was recorded a few times. The V gene is TRBV27, the J gene TRBJ2-3; D is undetermined. Trimming left V 2 bases short and J 0 bases short, with 12 bases between. The CDR3 contains 16 residues. Germline loops: CDR1 MNHEY, CDR2 SMNVEV (reference sequence). The CDR3 is CASSLISRLSTDTQYF. DNA of the CDR3: TGTGCCAGCAGTTTAATTAGCAGACTTAGCACAGATACGCAGTATTTT.

The sample holds many counts of this clonotype. This sequence joins TRBV6-4 and TRBJ2-6; D ambiguous. The CDR3 has 15 residues. Germline-derived CDR1 and CDR2 are MRHNA and SNTAGT. Trimming pared 0 bases from V and 1 base from J, leaving 4 bases between. CDR3 bases: TGTGCCAGCAGTGACTCTTCGTCTGGGGCCAACGTCCTGACTTTC. It encodes CASSDSSSGANVLTF.